Listed here is a single T cell receptor beta chain. This sample stems from a study of blood T cell repertoires in COVID-19. Study-wide background: There were acute and convalescent COVID-19 samples, and they came from the United States, Italy and Spain. PBMCs, B-cell-depleted T cells, or T cells provided the cDNA or gDNA that made up the material.

In the original analysis: Amplification of reference gene primers provided the estimated nucleated cell counts. Sequenced by immunoSEQ multiplex PCR; TCRdb stores in-frame clones only, minus some. That table gives V, J and clone size, and the DNA gave D and trimming. The sample includes some 700,000 clones, 80% to 90% of them seen just once. Sample: peripheral blood. The receptor was isolated from a woman aged 18-35 years with acute or convalescent COVID-19.

The CDR3 coding sequence is TGTGCCACCGGGGGGGCAGATGAAAAACTGTTTTTT. It translates to CATGGADEKLFF. The chain recombines TRBV2 with TRBJ1-4, with D perhaps TRBD1 (6 bases). Germline lookup yields CDR1 SNHLY and CDR2 FYNNEI. CDR3 length: 12 amino acids. The V gene lost 10 bases and the J gene lost 6 bases, with 12 bases spanning the gap.